The 26 T cell receptor beta chains below come from one sample, sequenced in a study of cytomegalovirus exposure and HLA in healthy donors. In the PCR, 60 Vbeta and 13 Jbeta primers were used. The protocol was immunoSEQ multiplex PCR, while the TCRdb copy is restricted to in-frame clones and leaves out a portion. The data show about 130,000 clones, about two thirds seen once. The sequencing input was PBMCs. These TCRs come from a woman in her sixties or seventies in good health and CMV-seropositive.

The chain carries TRBV7-3 and TRBJ2-3; 8 bases are a match to TRBD1. The J segment lost 2 bases and the V segment lost 2 bases, leaving 12 bases of the junction unmatched. The CDR3 runs to 18 residues. Germline CDR1 SGHTA, CDR2 FQGTGA. The CDR3 region has the DNA TGTGCCAGCAGCTTAGGGTTGGGCAGGGGGCGATTCACAGATACGCAGTATTTT. This sequence encodes CASSLGLGRGRFTDTQYF.

The CDR3 DNA follows: TGCGCCAGCAGCCCCTTGGGGCGGAGGGAGCCCCAGCATTTT. This encodes CASSPLGRREPQHF. The rearrangement links TRBV4-1 to TRBJ1-5, with a tentative D call TRBD1 (5 bases). This CDR3 comprises 14 residues. Trimming stripped 4 bases from V and 8 bases from J, with 15 bases between. Looked up from germline, CDR1 is MGHRA and CDR2 is YSYEKL.

The chain uses TRBV27 and TRBJ1-3, with 9 bases identical to TRBD1. J gave up 4 bases and V 6 bases, and 13 bases lay outside the gene matches. Germline CDR1 reads MNHEY; CDR2 reads SMNVEV (reference sequence). The CDR3 consists of 17 residues. CDR3 region: CASRARTGVVAGNTIYF. The CDR3 DNA sequence: TGTGCCAGCAGGGCCCGGACAGGGGTAGTGGCCGGAAACACCATATATTTT.

V is TRBV11-2 and J is TRBJ2-6, with 7 positions matching TRBD1. Trimming took 5 bases from V and 0 from J; bases not matched to a gene: 4. The CDR3 spans 16 residues. The germline CDR1 and CDR2 sequences are SGHAT and FQNNGV. The CDR3: CASSEGQSSGANVLTF. CDR3 nucleotides: TGTGCCAGCAGCGAGGGACAGAGCTCTGGGGCCAACGTCCTGACTTTC.

This clone was seen only a few times. The V call is TRBV2, the J call TRBJ1-2; the match to TRBD1 covers 8 bases. There are 15 residues in the CDR3. Germline CDR1 SNHLY, CDR2 FYNNEI. With 3 bases clipped from V and 5 bases from J, the junction kept 8 bases outside the gene matches. The CDR3 sequence: CASSEGQDLGYGYTF. CDR3 DNA: TGTGCCAGCAGTGAGGGACAGGATTTAGGATATGGCTACACCTTC.

V is TRBV7-9 and J is TRBJ2-7, with TRBD1 matching over 7 bases. The CDR3 totals 13 residues. J gave up 4 bases and V 1 base, and 1 base lay outside the gene matches. Germline V gene sequence: CDR1 SEHNR, CDR2 FQNEAQ (reference sequence). For the CDR3, the DNA is TGTGCCAGCAGCTTAGGGGACAGTTACGAGCAGTACTTC. This sequence encodes CASSLGDSYEQYF.

V usage is TRBV4-1 and J usage is TRBJ2-7, with TRBD1 matching over 7 bases. J lost 2 bases, V lost 3 bases, and 4 bases had no gene match. The CDR3 has 14 residues. The germline gives CDR1 MGHRA, CDR2 YSYEKL. Here the CDR3 DNA reads TGCGCCAGCAGCCACCAAACAGGGGCCTACGAGCAGTACTTC. The encoded protein is CASSHQTGAYEQYF.

A note on this clone: As the CDR3 is not closed by the conserved phenylalanine or tryptophan, this likely results from a read error. The genes are TRBV27 and TRBJ1-6; D not certain. In germline, CDR1 is MNHEY, CDR2 SMNVEV (reference sequence). This CDR3 contains 16 residues. The V and J ends lost 4 bases and 7 bases respectively, with 17 bases between them. The DNA for the CDR3 is TGTGCCAGCAGTTCCCGGCTGACGGGTGGAAATTCACCCCTCCACCTT. Translated: CASSSRLTGGNSPLHL.

This chain uses TRBV9 with TRBJ1-4; no definite D call. The CDR3 has 15 residues. V dropped 0 bases and J dropped 7 bases, with 13 bases sitting between them. Per germline, CDR1 SGDLS and CDR2 YYNGEE. DNA for the CDR3: TGTGCCAGCAGCGTAGGCGAGGGCTCTAGTGAAAAACTGTTTTTT. It specifies CASSVGEGSSEKLFF.

The chain employs TRBV6-6 and TRBJ1-1, with a weak D call TRBD1 (6 bases). Germline values: CDR1 MNHNY, CDR2 SVGAGI (reference sequence). This CDR3 region has 16 residues. V was cut by 6 bases and J by 1 base, with 18 bases left in between. The CDR3 sequence: CASRPTGRAANTEAFF. The CDR3 nucleotides read TGTGCCAGCAGGCCTACAGGGCGCGCGGCGAACACTGAAGCTTTCTTT.

The chain employs TRBV5-1 and TRBJ2-5; D is possibly TRBD2 (5 bases). The DNA end lines up better with TRBJ2-7; the J call may be wrong. This CDR3 comprises 15 residues. CDR1 and CDR2 from the germline V gene are SGHRS and YFSETQ. CDR3 region: CASSLESSGEYEQYF. DNA for the CDR3: TGCGCCAGCAGCCTGGAAAGTTCCGGGGAGTACGAGCAGTACTTC.

CDR3 nucleotide sequence: TGCGCCAGCAGTGAGTCAGGAGACCCGAGCTCCTACGAGCAGTACTTC. The encoded protein is CASSESGDPSSYEQYF. The rearrangement joins TRBV10-1 to TRBJ2-7; the D is unclear. Trimming took off 0 bases at V and 0 bases at J, with 12 bases between the two ends. The CDR3 runs 16 residues. Per germline, CDR1 WNHNN and CDR2 SYGVQD (reference sequence).

V gene TRBV23-1 combines with J gene TRBJ2-7; possible D gene TRBD1, 6 bases. TRBV23-1 is designated an ORF whose function remains uncertain. V was clipped by 2 bases and J by 3 bases, with 14 bases between them. The CDR3 is 15 residues long. The chain's CDR3 is CASSQIEGHHYEQYF. In DNA, the CDR3 is TGCGCCAGCAGTCAAATCGAGGGACACCACTACGAGCAGTACTTC.

Only a few counts were recorded for this clone. This chain joins TRBV6-1 and TRBJ2-1; perhaps TRBD1 as D (6 bases). Germline CDR1 reads MNHNS; CDR2 reads SASEGT. The CDR3 totals 15 residues. Deletions cut 4 bases from V and 8 bases from J, with 18 bases between. The CDR3 reads CASSGTSGAVYEQFF. The CDR3 nucleotides are TGTGCCAGCAGTGGAACGTCAGGGGCGGTATATGAGCAGTTCTTC.

V usage is TRBV29-1 and J usage is TRBJ2-1; D gene ambiguous. Trimming removed 3 bases from V and 9 bases from J, with 6 bases in between. This CDR3 has 10 amino acids. Germline V CDR1 and CDR2: SQVTM, ANQGSEA. Here the CDR3 DNA reads TGCAGCGTTGATTCTTTTGAGCAGTTCTTC. Its translation: CSVDSFEQFF.

This chain uses TRBV5-6 with TRBJ1-4; D gene unclear. The CDR3 sequence is 13 residues long. Between the trimmed V and J ends, which lost 2 bases and 5 bases, there was a span of 7 bases. Germline CDR1 and CDR2: SGHDT and YYEEEE. Here the CDR3 DNA reads TGTGCCAGCAGCTTCTCCTCGAATGAAAAACTGTTTTTT. Encoded protein: CASSFSSNEKLFF.

The chain recombines TRBV6-5 with TRBJ1-2; D possibly corresponds to TRBD1 (5 bases). Trimming cost V 2 bases and J 2 bases, with 9 bases left between them. This CDR3 spans 14 amino acids. Looked up from germline, CDR1 is MNHEY and CDR2 is SVGAGI. The CDR3 protein is CASSYTGENYGYTF. For the CDR3, the DNA is TGTGCCAGCAGTTACACGGGGGAAAACTATGGCTACACCTTC.

V is TRBV7-9 and J is TRBJ2-7, with D maybe TRBD1 (5 bases). V lost 1 base, J lost 3 bases, and 10 bases lay in between. Germline loops: CDR1 SEHNR, CDR2 FQNEAQ (reference sequence). The CDR3 spans 14 residues. The CDR3 bases are TGTGCCAGCAGCTTAGTTCTCAGGGACTACGAGCAGTACTTC. Translated: CASSLVLRDYEQYF. The full variable domain, rest sourced from reference TRBV7-9 and TRBJ2-7, is DTGVSQNPRHKITKRGQNVTFRCDPISEHNRLYWYRQTLGQGPEFLTYFQNEAQLEKSRLLSDRFSAERPKGSFSTLEIQRTEQGDSAMYLCASSLVLRDYEQYFGPGTRLTVT.

This clone was observed a handful of times. This chain joins TRBV11-3 and TRBJ1-1; unclear D gene. This CDR3 has 13 amino acids. Germline V gene data show CDR1 as SGHNT and CDR2 as YENEEA. Trimming cost V 2 bases and J 5 bases, with 9 bases left between them. The CDR3 bases are TGTGCCAGCAGCTTAAACCAGGTGACTGAAGCTTTCTTT. Translated, it gives CASSLNQVTEAFF.

This sequence joins TRBV7-3 and TRBJ1-1, with TRBD1 identical over 8 bases. From germline, CDR1 is SGHTA and CDR2 FQGTGA. The CDR3 has 14 amino acids. V was clipped by 5 bases and J by 4 bases; unmatched bases: 6. The chain's CDR3 is CASSPDRGVTEAFF. The CDR3 DNA reads TGTGCCAGCAGCCCCGACAGGGGAGTCACTGAAGCTTTCTTT.

This clone was observed a few times. The genes are TRBV6-5 and TRBJ2-7; D call uncertain. V lost 7 bases, J lost 2 bases, and 12 bases lay in between. The CDR3 covers 13 residues. Germline CDR1 and CDR2: MNHEY and SVGAGI. This CDR3 reads CASTNTLTYEQYF. DNA for the CDR3: TGTGCCAGCACCAACACGCTGACCTACGAGCAGTACTTC.

The sample holds a few counts of this clone. The chain has TRBV9 and TRBJ2-5, with TRBD2 matching 9 bases. The CDR3 runs to 15 residues. The germline CDR1 and CDR2 sequences are SGDLS and YYNGEE. V trimming: 3 bases; J trimming: 5 bases; junction bases outside the gene matches: 8. This CDR3 reads CASSAQLAGRETQYF. The CDR3 nucleotides are TGTGCCAGCAGCGCCCAGCTAGCGGGGAGGGAGACCCAGTACTTC.

V and J are TRBV5-1 and TRBJ2-3, with TRBD2 matching 13 bases. With V trimmed by 4 bases and J by 4 bases, 12 bases remained unmatched. The CDR3 is 18 residues long. The germline V gene encodes CDR1 SGHRS and CDR2 YFSETQ. CDR3 in DNA: TGCGCCAGCAGCGCCACTTACCCGGGACTAGCGGGGCCAGATACGCAGTATTTT. Translated, it gives CASSATYPGLAGPDTQYF.

The V and J genes are TRBV5-3 and TRBJ2-5; D not resolved. Matching the DNA end better, TRBJ2-7 makes the J call doubtful. TRBV5-3 is designated an ORF whose function remains uncertain. The CDR3 has 18 residues. The CDR3 DNA reads as TGTGCCAGAAGCTTGGAAGAACGGAAACCCAAGGAGAACTACGAGCAGTACTTC. The encoded protein is CARSLEERKPKENYEQYF.

This chain joins TRBV9 and TRBJ2-7; the D gene is possibly TRBD1 (6 bases). Between the trimmed V and J ends, which lost 0 bases and 3 bases, there was a span of 13 bases. Germline V lookup: CDR1 SGDLS, CDR2 YYNGEE. This CDR3 is 15 amino acids long. CDR3 sequence reads: CASSVDGGHRYEQYF. The CDR3 DNA reads as TGTGCCAGCAGCGTAGATGGGGGCCACCGCTACGAGCAGTACTTC.

The CDR3 loop is CASSPSRATDTQYF. The CDR3 DNA follows: TGCGCCAGCAGCCCCTCGCGGGCCACAGATACGCAGTATTTT. The rearrangement uses TRBV10-2 and TRBJ2-3, with a tentative D call TRBD2 (5 bases). The CDR3 loop spans 14 amino acids. V lost 6 bases and J lost 2, with 12 bases in between. Germline V gene data show CDR1 as WSHSY and CDR2 as SAAADI.